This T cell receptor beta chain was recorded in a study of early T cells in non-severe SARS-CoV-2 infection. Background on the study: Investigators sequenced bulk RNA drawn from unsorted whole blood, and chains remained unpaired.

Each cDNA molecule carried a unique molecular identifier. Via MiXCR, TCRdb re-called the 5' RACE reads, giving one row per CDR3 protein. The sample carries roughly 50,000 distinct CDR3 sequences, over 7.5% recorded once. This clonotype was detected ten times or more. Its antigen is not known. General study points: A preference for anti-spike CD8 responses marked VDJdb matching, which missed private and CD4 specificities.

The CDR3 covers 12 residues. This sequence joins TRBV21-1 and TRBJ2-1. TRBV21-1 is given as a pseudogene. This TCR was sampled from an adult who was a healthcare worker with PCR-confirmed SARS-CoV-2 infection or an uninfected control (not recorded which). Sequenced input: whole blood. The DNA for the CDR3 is TGTGCCAGCAGCAAAGGGTTAAAGGAGCAGTTCTTC. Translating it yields CASSKGLKEQFF.